These 8 T cell receptor beta chains came from one sample sequenced in a study of shared clonotypes between healthy human individuals. Assay used: immunoSEQ multiplex PCR; TCRdb lists only in-frame clones, some missing. The repertoire has more than 1,200,000 clones, approximately 98.5% of them found once; the top ten carry 0.3% to 0.45%. What was sequenced was naive CD4+ T cells sorted from blood. Subset specified: CD45RA+ positively selected. These receptors originate from a man aged 25-45 years in good health.

This clone was counted a single time. The chain has TRBV9 and TRBJ2-1, with a tentative D call TRBD2 (7 bases). The V end was cut by 0 bases, the J end by 6 bases, with 19 bases between. The CDR3 loop spans 17 amino acids. Germline V gene data show CDR1 as SGDLS and CDR2 as YYNGEE. The CDR3 protein is CASSVEGVGGPGNEQFF. Written as DNA, the CDR3 is TGTGCCAGCAGCGTAGAAGGGGTCGGGGGGCCGGGCAATGAGCAGTTCTTC.

The rearrangement links TRBV30 to TRBJ2-3; a possible D gene is TRBD1 (6 bases). Trimming took off 1 base at V and 10 bases at J, with 18 bases between the two ends. The CDR3 is 14 residues long. Looked up from germline, CDR1 is GTSNPN and CDR2 is SVGIG (reference sequence). CDR3 bases: TGTGCCTGGAGTGCTTCGACAGGCCCCGGAGCGCAGTATTTT. This gives the protein CAWSASTGPGAQYF.

This chain uses TRBV4-2 with TRBJ2-7; possible D gene TRBD1, 5 bases. Looked up from germline, CDR1 is LGHNA and CDR2 is YNFKEQ. The CDR3 has 12 residues. V lost 4 bases to trimming and J lost 3 bases, with 7 bases between them. This CDR3 reads CASSLDSYEQYF. CDR3 in DNA: TGTGCCAGCAGCCTAGACAGCTACGAGCAGTACTTC.

The gene calls are TRBV5-1 and TRBJ2-7, with 7 positions matching TRBD1. CDR1 SGHRS and CDR2 YFSETQ come from the germline V gene. The trim removed 6 bases at V and 2 bases at J, leaving 8 bases unmatched. The CDR3 totals 14 residues. CDR3 residues: CASTSGQAAYEQYF. The CDR3 region has the DNA TGCGCCAGCACCTCCGGACAGGCGGCCTACGAGCAGTACTTC.

V gene TRBV7-6 combines with J gene TRBJ1-3, with D uncertain. The CDR3 contains 16 residues. Germline CDR1 and CDR2: SGHVS and FNYEAQ. Trimming took 3 bases from V and 0 from J, leaving 12 bases between them. CDR3 in DNA: TGTGCCAGCAGCTTGGCGCGGACTTTCTCTGGAAACACCATATATTTT. Residues: CASSLARTFSGNTIYF.

Concerning this clone itself: This specimen includes other DNA sequences encoding the same CDR3. The genes are TRBV10-3 and TRBJ2-5; TRBD1 or TRBD2 may be the D gene (5 bases each). The CDR3 spans 13 residues. The germline V gene has CDR1 ENHRY and CDR2 SYGVKD. The ends were cut back, 6 bases at V and 1 base at J, with 9 bases in the middle. The CDR3 DNA sequence: TGTGCCATCAGCAGGGACCGCCAAGAGACCCAGTACTTC. Translated: CAISRDRQETQYF.

V and J are TRBV7-6 and TRBJ2-2, with 10 bases lining up with TRBD2. Germline-derived CDR1 and CDR2 are SGHVS and FNYEAQ. V trimming: 3 bases; J trimming: 0 bases; junction bases outside the gene matches: 4. This CDR3 is built from 17 residues. CDR3: CASSLLAGVTNTGELFF. For the CDR3, the DNA is TGTGCCAGCAGCTTGCTAGCGGGAGTTACGAACACCGGGGAGCTGTTTTTT.

The chain has TRBV28 and TRBJ2-7; 9 nucleotides agree with TRBD1. Germline lookup yields CDR1 MDHEN and CDR2 SYDVKM. The CDR3 contains 14 residues. J gave up 6 bases and V 3 bases, and 6 bases lay outside the gene matches. CDR3 residues: CASSFPDRGREQYF. The CDR3 DNA is TGTGCCAGCAGTTTCCCGGACAGGGGACGCGAGCAGTACTTC.